The 30 T cell receptor beta chains given below trace back to one sample, sequenced in a study of T cell responses to AZD1222 COVID-19 vaccine. Generated by immunoSEQ multiplex PCR, the TCRdb table keeps only in-frame clones and is missing some. The profile shows roughly 120,000 clones, about nine tenths of them singletons. The sequences come from peripheral blood, collected on day 0 of AZD1222 vaccination. The receptors were sampled from an adult in good health.

V and J are TRBV11-3 and TRBJ2-5, with a tentative D call TRBD1 (5 bases). Germline V gene data show CDR1 as SGHNT and CDR2 as YENEEA. The CDR3 length is 13 residues. Trimming took 2 bases from V and 5 from J, leaving 9 bases between them. The CDR3 sequence: CASSLQQVETQYF. The CDR3 bases are TGTGCCAGCAGCTTACAACAGGTCGAGACCCAGTACTTC.

V gene TRBV3-1 (or the pseudogene TRBV3-2) combines with J gene TRBJ1-2; D uncertain. Between the trimmed V and J ends, which lost 3 bases and 5 bases, there was a span of 10 bases. Germline CDR1 is LGHDT and CDR2 is YNNKEL (reference sequence). This CDR3 contains 13 residues. The CDR3 DNA follows: TGTGCCAGCAGCCACCCGGGGTTGTATGGCTACACCTTC. Residues: CASSHPGLYGYTF.

CDR3 in amino acids: CASSIQDQYEQYF. The CDR3, as DNA: TGCGCCAGCAGCATCCAAGACCAGTACGAGCAGTACTTC. The chain uses TRBV5-1 and TRBJ2-7, with D unresolved. The CDR3 has 13 residues. V gave up 4 bases and J gave up 4 bases, with 12 bases separating them. The germline V gene has CDR1 SGHRS and CDR2 YFSETQ.

V usage is TRBV7-9 and J usage is TRBJ2-1, with 8 bases identical to TRBD2. CDR3 length: 14 amino acids. The germline V gene encodes CDR1 SEHNR and CDR2 FQNEAQ (reference sequence). V trimming: 5 bases; J trimming: 8 bases; junction bases outside the gene matches: 8. Here the CDR3 DNA reads TGTGCCAGCAGCATGAGCGGGAGCAGTGATGAGCAGTTCTTC. Amino acid sequence: CASSMSGSSDEQFF.

The chain is built from TRBV4-1 and TRBJ2-7; 7 bases map to TRBD1. Germline loops: CDR1 MGHRA, CDR2 YSYEKL. The CDR3 is 14 amino acids. With 1 base clipped from V and 5 bases from J, the junction kept 5 bases outside the gene matches. In DNA form, the CDR3 reads TGCGCCAGCAGCCAAGGCACCACAGGGGACGAGCAGTACTTC. It yields the protein CASSQGTTGDEQYF.

The chain has TRBV2 and TRBJ1-5; 7 nucleotides align to TRBD1. CDR3 length: 15 amino acids. The germline V gene encodes CDR1 SNHLY and CDR2 FYNNEI. J was trimmed by 1 base and V by 5 bases; bases with no gene match: 5. This chain's CDR3 is CASSLVGQSNQPQHF. CDR3 coding DNA: TGTGCCAGCAGTTTAGTGGGACAGAGCAATCAGCCCCAGCATTTT.

V is TRBV5-1 and J is TRBJ1-4, with a tentative D call TRBD1 (5 bases). V was shortened by 4 bases and J by 5 bases, with 15 bases between the two germline ends. From germline, CDR1 is SGHRS and CDR2 YFSETQ. This CDR3 is 15 amino acids long. The CDR3 loop reads CASSRSGTENEKLFF. The DNA for the CDR3 is TGCGCCAGCAGCCGCTCCGGGACGGAAAATGAAAAACTGTTTTTT.

The rearrangement links TRBV11-3 to TRBJ2-1, with TRBD2 identical over 7 bases. The CDR3 spans 13 residues. Germline values: CDR1 SGHNT, CDR2 YENEEA. The trim removed 1 base at V and 6 bases at J, leaving 0 bases unmatched. The CDR3 is CASSLGGGNEQFF. The CDR3 nucleotides are TGTGCCAGCAGCTTAGGGGGGGGCAATGAGCAGTTCTTC.

This chain links TRBV19 with TRBJ1-4, with D perhaps matching TRBD1 (5 bases). Germline-derived CDR1 and CDR2 are LNHDA and SQIVND (reference sequence). Trimming took 3 bases from V and 10 from J, leaving 30 bases between them. The CDR3 sequence is 19 residues long. The CDR3 loop reads CASSISRGLDALTSGKLFF. In DNA, the CDR3 is TGTGCCAGTAGTATTTCTCGGGGACTCGACGCCCTTACCTCTGGAAAACTGTTTTTT.

This clone was seen a handful of times. This chain joins TRBV6-2 or TRBV6-3 and TRBJ1-4, with TRBD1 identical over 8 bases. CDR1 MNHEY and CDR2 SVGEGT come from the germline V gene. The CDR3 sequence is 16 residues long. With V trimmed by 4 bases and J by 0 bases, 4 bases remained unmatched. The CDR3 loop is CASSSDRAATNEKLFF. CDR3 sequence (DNA): TGTGCCAGCAGTTCGGACAGGGCCGCAACTAATGAAAAACTGTTTTTT.

This sequence joins TRBV3-1 (or the pseudogene TRBV3-2) and TRBJ2-7; D gene unclear. Looked up from germline, CDR1 is LGHDT and CDR2 is YNNKEL (reference sequence). The CDR3 has 12 residues. V was pared by 5 bases and J by 2 bases, with 7 bases between. Here the CDR3 DNA reads TGTGCCAGCAGCGGAACTCCCTACGAGCAGTACTTC. Amino acids: CASSGTPYEQYF.

The gene calls are TRBV11-3 and TRBJ1-2; weak D call: TRBD1 (6 bases). Trimming removed 3 bases at V and 8 bases at J, with 13 bases between. The germline V gene encodes CDR1 SGHNT and CDR2 YENEEA. The CDR3 runs 13 residues. CDR3 sequence reads: CASSLRRGEGYTF. CDR3 nucleotide sequence: TGTGCCAGCAGCTTGCGCAGGGGTGAGGGCTACACCTTC.

The chain combines TRBV6-1 with TRBJ1-3, with D uncertain. The length of the CDR3 is 15 residues. Germline V gene lookup returns CDR1 MNHNS and CDR2 SASEGT. V was cut by 2 bases and J by 5 bases, with 13 bases left in between. In DNA, the CDR3 is TGTGCCAGCAGTGAACGCGGAGGGCTCCGAAACACCATATATTTT. Translating gives CASSERGGLRNTIYF.

The chain uses TRBV10-3 and TRBJ1-3; TRBD1 aligns across 7 bases. Trimming cost V 5 bases and J 3 bases; bases outside gene matches: 4. The CDR3 has 14 amino acids. Germline CDR1 ENHRY, CDR2 SYGVKD. CDR3 loop: CAISSGQDGNTIYF. For the CDR3, the DNA is TGTGCCATCAGTTCCGGACAGGATGGAAACACCATATATTTT.

The rearrangement links TRBV6-5 to TRBJ1-4; D ambiguous. CDR1 and CDR2 from the germline V gene are MNHEY and SVGAGI. This CDR3 contains 13 residues. The V and J ends lost 2 bases and 4 bases respectively, with 5 bases between them. This CDR3 reads CASSYGYNEKLFF. For the CDR3, the DNA is TGTGCCAGCAGTTACGGTTATAATGAAAAACTGTTTTTT.

This clone was picked up one time. Here the CDR3 reads CATSDPRVLTF. The CDR3 region has the DNA TGTGCCACCAGTGATCCCCGGGTCCTGACTTTC. This rearrangement joins TRBV24-1 to TRBJ2-6; no firm D call. V was clipped by 3 bases and J by 13 bases, with 6 bases between them. The CDR3 has 11 amino acids. Germline-derived CDR1 and CDR2 are KGHDR and SFDVKD.

Only one count was recorded for this clone. The chain couples TRBV4-1 to TRBJ2-7, with 10 bases that match TRBD1. The V gene's germline CDR1 is MGHRA and CDR2 YSYEKL. Trimming cost V 5 bases and J 3 bases; bases outside gene matches: 4. This CDR3 is 14 amino acids long. CDR3 nucleotide sequence: TGCGCCAGCAGCAACGGACAGGGGGGCTACGAGCAGTACTTC. Protein sequence: CASSNGQGGYEQYF.

The rearrangement joins TRBV23-1 to TRBJ2-7, with D uncertain. TRBV23-1 counts as an open reading frame of uncertain function. The ends were cut back, 2 bases at V and 3 bases at J, with 17 bases in the middle. The CDR3 totals 16 residues. This CDR3 is CASSQTPRATLYEQYF. The CDR3 DNA reads TGCGCCAGCAGTCAAACCCCGAGAGCCACCCTCTACGAGCAGTACTTC.

CDR3 protein: CAISDAASPLHF. DNA for the CDR3: TGTGCCATCAGTGACGCGGCTTCACCCCTCCACTTT. V usage is TRBV10-3 and J usage is TRBJ1-6; the D is unclear. The germline gives CDR1 ENHRY, CDR2 SYGVKD. The CDR3 is made up of 12 amino acids. Trimming pared 3 bases from V and 9 bases from J, leaving 6 bases between.

The chain has TRBV2 and TRBJ2-3; possible D gene TRBD1, 5 bases. Germline lookup yields CDR1 SNHLY and CDR2 FYNNEI. The CDR3 spans 15 residues. The V gene lost 4 bases and the J gene lost 2 bases, with 13 bases spanning the gap. CDR3 protein: CASSVFPGITDTQYF. In nucleotides, the CDR3 is TGTGCCAGCAGTGTTTTTCCAGGGATCACAGATACGCAGTATTTT.

V usage is TRBV11-2 and J usage is TRBJ1-4; D uncertain. Germline CDR1 reads SGHAT; CDR2 reads FQNNGV. This CDR3 has 15 amino acids. Trimming cost V 1 base and J 7 bases, with 13 bases left between them. The CDR3 sequence is CASSLARGSGEKLFF. In nucleotides, the CDR3 is TGTGCCAGCAGCTTAGCACGGGGAAGCGGTGAAAAACTGTTTTTT.

The chain joins TRBV7-8 to TRBJ1-1, with D possibly TRBD1 on 5 matching bases. Germline assignment: CDR1 SGHVS and CDR2 FQNEAQ. Trimming removed 0 bases from V and 6 bases from J, with 14 bases in between. The CDR3 is 15 amino acids. The DNA of the CDR3 is TGTGCCAGCAGCTTAGCAGTTAGGGGAGGTCCTGAAGCTTTCTTT. Translating gives CASSLAVRGGPEAFF. The full variable domain, in which reference TRBV7-8 and TRBJ1-1 provide the parts outside the CDR3, is GAGVSQSPRYKVAKRGQDVALRCDPISGHVSLFWYQQALGQGPEFLTYFQNEAQLDKSGLPSDRFFAERPEGSVSTLKIQRTQQEDSAVYLCASSLAVRGGPEAFFGQGTRLTVV.

As regards this clone: A read error may account for a junction end that differs from germline. V gene TRBV28 combines with J gene TRBJ2-2; 9 bases map to TRBD1. Germline CDR1 is MDHEN and CDR2 is SYDVKM. The CDR3 runs 16 residues. This CDR3 is CASRLLGQGRTGELFF. The DNA for the CDR3 is TGTGCCAGCAGATTATTGGGACAGGGAAGGACCGGGGAGCTGTTTTTT. Drawing the rest from reference TRBV28 and TRBJ2-2, the complete variable domain is DVKVTQSSRYLVKRTGEKVFLECVQDMDHENMFWYRQDPGLGLRLIYFSYDVKMKEKGDIPEGYSVSREKKERFSLILESASTNQTSMYLCASRLLGQGRTGELFFGEGSRLTVL.

In this sample, this clone turned up once. The V gene is TRBV7-3, the J gene TRBJ2-1; TRBD2 aligns across 11 bases. Germline V CDR1 and CDR2: SGHTA, FQGTGA. This CDR3 contains 15 residues. J was trimmed by 7 bases and V by 6 bases; bases with no gene match: 8. The CDR3 DNA sequence: TGTGCCAGCAGTTTCCCGACTAGCGGGGCGAATGAGCAGTTCTTC. Translation gives CASSFPTSGANEQFF.

The chain has TRBV27 and TRBJ1-6; no reliable D call. Germline V gives CDR1 MNHEY, CDR2 SMNVEV (reference sequence). V was trimmed by 3 bases and J by 8 bases, leaving 23 bases between them. The CDR3 is made up of 18 amino acids. CDR3 sequence (DNA): TGTGCCAGCAGTTTGGTTCCCCCGGGCCCCGGTGTTGATTCACCCCTCCACTTT. This gives the protein CASSLVPPGPGVDSPLHF.

The chain recombines TRBV9 with TRBJ2-2, with D possibly being TRBD1 (7 bases). The V end was cut by 4 bases, the J end by 1 base, with 14 bases between. This CDR3 spans 16 amino acids. CDR1 and CDR2 (germline): SGDLS, YYNGEE. In nucleotides, the CDR3 is TGTGCCAGCAGCCCCCAGGGGGGTGGGAACACCGGGGAGCTGTTTTTT. Its protein is CASSPQGGGNTGELFF.

The chain links TRBV6-6 to TRBJ2-1; D is perhaps TRBD1 or TRBD2 (5 bases each). The CDR3 runs 19 residues. Looked up from germline, CDR1 is MNHNY and CDR2 is SVGAGI (reference sequence). With 5 bases removed from V and 0 bases from J, the gap between germline ends came to 23 bases. Here the CDR3 DNA reads TGTGCCAGCAGTCTCGAGCCCCCCGGGACGGTCAGCTCCTACAATGAGCAGTTCTTC. Translation: CASSLEPPGTVSSYNEQFF.

This chain connects TRBV6-5 to TRBJ2-3; the D call may be TRBD1 or TRBD2 (5 bases each). The length of the CDR3 is 15 residues. Germline assignment: CDR1 MNHEY and CDR2 SVGAGI. With 7 bases removed from V and 1 base from J, the gap between germline ends came to 15 bases. CDR3 DNA sequence: TGTGCCAGCATCCCTCGAGGGGCAGGCACAGATACGCAGTATTTT. It specifies CASIPRGAGTDTQYF.

V is TRBV5-8 and J is TRBJ1-4; a possible D gene is TRBD1 (5 bases). The CDR3 consists of 14 residues. CDR1 and CDR2 (germline): SGHTS, YDEGEE. The V and J ends lost 3 bases and 8 bases respectively, with 14 bases between them. CDR3 loop: CASSSRDAGEKLFF. CDR3 sequence (DNA): TGTGCCAGCAGCTCCCGGGACGCCGGGGAAAAACTGTTTTTT.

Details on this clone: In the same sample, other DNA sequences code for this CDR3. The chain joins TRBV4-3 to TRBJ2-7; TRBD1 matches at 8 bases. J lost 2 bases, V lost 0 bases, and 3 bases had no gene match. This CDR3 region has 15 residues. Germline loops: CDR1 LGHNA, CDR2 YSLEER. CDR3 sequence reads: CASSQERTGPYEQYF. DNA for the CDR3: TGCGCCAGCAGCCAAGAAAGGACAGGGCCCTACGAGCAGTACTTC.